This T cell receptor (beta chain) was sequenced during a study of cytomegalovirus exposure and HLA in healthy donors. The study's findings and limits: Donor immune exposure was known only as CMV serostatus. Common viral pathogens were later found to be apparently linked to several of the most significant clusters. Three chains linked to CMV were shown in vitro to be specific for CMV antigens. A later analysis found most CMV-associated TCR beta chains apparently HLA-restricted.

With 60 Vbeta and 13 Jbeta primers, the PCR was carried out. Measured with immunoSEQ multiplex PCR; TCRdb has only the in-frame clones, and not every one. The repertoire holds 150,000 to 200,000 clones, with 75% to 90% as singletons. Trimming removed 0 bases from V and 2 bases from J, with 13 bases in between. CDR3 length: 16 amino acids. Germline CDR1 and CDR2: LGHNA and YNFKEQ. As concerns this clone: As yet, its antigen is unknown.

Sample: PBMCs. This clonotype was sampled from a human donor in good health. V and J are TRBV4-2 and TRBJ1-2; D may be TRBD1 (5 bases). The CDR3 DNA follows: TGTGCCAGCAGCCAAGATAAGGGCGGGGGGAACTATGGCTACACCTTC. Translating it yields CASSQDKGGGNYGYTF.